This TCR beta chain came from a study of cytomegalovirus exposure and HLA in healthy donors. Remarks on this clone: Its antigen is unidentified.

General study points: Only CMV serostatus was available as immune exposure information. A later analysis linked a missense DCLRE1C variant to TCR beta V- and J-gene trimming. Through in vitro validation, three CMV-associated chains were shown to be specific for CMV antigens.

PCR employed 60 Vbeta and 13 Jbeta primers. The table came from immunoSEQ multiplex PCR; TCRdb's copy has only in-frame clones and leaves some out. The repertoire holds fewer than 150,000 clones, with over 65% as singletons. V shed 6 bases and J 4 bases; nucleotides not matched to a gene: 10. The CDR3 consists of 16 residues. Germline V gives CDR1 MDHEN, CDR2 SYDVKM. The receptor comes from a man in his forties or fifties in good health and CMV-seronegative. The sample taken for sequencing was PBMCs. The chain links TRBV28 to TRBJ1-2; 11 bases agree with TRBD1. The CDR3 loop reads CASRKTGTGGSYGYTF. In nucleotides, the CDR3 is TGTGCCAGCAGAAAAACCGGGACAGGGGGTAGCTATGGCTACACCTTC.